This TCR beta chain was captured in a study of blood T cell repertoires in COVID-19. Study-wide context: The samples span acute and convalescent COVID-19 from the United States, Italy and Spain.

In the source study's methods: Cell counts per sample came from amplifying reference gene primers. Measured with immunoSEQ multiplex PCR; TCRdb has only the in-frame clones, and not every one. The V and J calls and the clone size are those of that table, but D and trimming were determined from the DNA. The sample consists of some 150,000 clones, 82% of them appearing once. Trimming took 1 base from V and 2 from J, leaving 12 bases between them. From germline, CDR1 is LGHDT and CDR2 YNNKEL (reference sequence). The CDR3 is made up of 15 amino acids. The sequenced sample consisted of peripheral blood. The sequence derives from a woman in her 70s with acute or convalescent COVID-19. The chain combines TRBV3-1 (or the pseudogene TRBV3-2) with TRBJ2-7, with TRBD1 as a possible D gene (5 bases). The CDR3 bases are TGTGCCAGCAGCCAAGTTGCAGGGTCGCCCTACGAGCAGTACTTC. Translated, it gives CASSQVAGSPYEQYF.